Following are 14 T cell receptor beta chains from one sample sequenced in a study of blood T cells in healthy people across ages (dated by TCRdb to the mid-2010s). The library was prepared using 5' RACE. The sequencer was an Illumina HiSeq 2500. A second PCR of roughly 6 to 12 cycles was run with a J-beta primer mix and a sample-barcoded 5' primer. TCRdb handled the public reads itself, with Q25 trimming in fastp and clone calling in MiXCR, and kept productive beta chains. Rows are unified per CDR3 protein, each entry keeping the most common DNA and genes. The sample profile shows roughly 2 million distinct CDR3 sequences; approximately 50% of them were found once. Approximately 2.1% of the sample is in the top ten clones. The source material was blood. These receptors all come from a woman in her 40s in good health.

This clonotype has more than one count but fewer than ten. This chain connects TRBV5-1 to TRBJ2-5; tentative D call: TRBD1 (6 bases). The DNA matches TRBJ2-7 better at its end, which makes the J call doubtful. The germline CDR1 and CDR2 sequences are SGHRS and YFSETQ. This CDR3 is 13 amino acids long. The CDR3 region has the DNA TGCGCCAGCAGCTCACTACAGGGTTTCGAGCAGTACTTC. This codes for CASSSLQGFEQYF.

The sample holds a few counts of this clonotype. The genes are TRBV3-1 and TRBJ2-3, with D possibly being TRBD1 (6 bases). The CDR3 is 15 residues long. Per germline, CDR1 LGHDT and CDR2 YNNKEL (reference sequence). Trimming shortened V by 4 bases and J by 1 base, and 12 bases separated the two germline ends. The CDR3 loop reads CASSPQGRGTDTQYF. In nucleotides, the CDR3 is TGTGCCAGCAGCCCTCAGGGGCGAGGCACAGATACGCAGTATTTT.

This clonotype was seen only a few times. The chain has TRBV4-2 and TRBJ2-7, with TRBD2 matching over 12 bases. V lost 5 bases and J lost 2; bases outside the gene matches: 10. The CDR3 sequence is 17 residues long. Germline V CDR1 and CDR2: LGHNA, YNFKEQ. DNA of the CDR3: TGTGCCAGCAGCGTCCTAGCGGGGGGGAGATCCCCCTACGAGCAGTACTTC. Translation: CASSVLAGGRSPYEQYF.

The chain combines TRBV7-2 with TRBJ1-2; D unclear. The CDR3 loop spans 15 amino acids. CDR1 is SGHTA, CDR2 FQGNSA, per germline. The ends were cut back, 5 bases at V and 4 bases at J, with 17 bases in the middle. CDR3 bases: TGTGCCAGCAGCGCGCTGGGGTCGGGGATCTATGGCTACACCTTC. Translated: CASSALGSGIYGYTF.

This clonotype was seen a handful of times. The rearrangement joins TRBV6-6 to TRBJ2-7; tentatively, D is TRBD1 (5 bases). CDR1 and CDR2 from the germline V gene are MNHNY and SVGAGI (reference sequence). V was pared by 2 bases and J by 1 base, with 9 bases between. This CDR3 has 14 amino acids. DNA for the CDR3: TGTGCCAGCAGTTACGGGTCAGGGTCCTACGAGCAGTACTTC. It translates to CASSYGSGSYEQYF.

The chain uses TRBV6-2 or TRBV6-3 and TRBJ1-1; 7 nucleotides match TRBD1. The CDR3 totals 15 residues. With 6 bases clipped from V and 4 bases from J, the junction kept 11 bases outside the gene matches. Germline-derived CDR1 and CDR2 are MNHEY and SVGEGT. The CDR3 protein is CASSKTGTAGTEAFF. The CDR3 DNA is TGTGCCAGCAGCAAGACAGGGACAGCGGGCACTGAAGCTTTCTTT.

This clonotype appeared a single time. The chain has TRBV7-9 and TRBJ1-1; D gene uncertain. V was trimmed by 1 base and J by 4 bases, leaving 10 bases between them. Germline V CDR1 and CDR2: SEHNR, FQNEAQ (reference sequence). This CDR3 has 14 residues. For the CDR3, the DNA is TGTGCCAGCAGCTTAGTCCTCGGTGGCACTGAAGCTTTCTTT. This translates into CASSLVLGGTEAFF.

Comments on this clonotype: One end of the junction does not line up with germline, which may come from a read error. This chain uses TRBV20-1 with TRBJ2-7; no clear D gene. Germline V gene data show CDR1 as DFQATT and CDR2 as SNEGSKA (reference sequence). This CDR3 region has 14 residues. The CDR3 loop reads CGARSYRMGYEQYF. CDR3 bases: TGCGGTGCTCGGAGCTACCGTATGGGCTACGAGCAGTACTTC.

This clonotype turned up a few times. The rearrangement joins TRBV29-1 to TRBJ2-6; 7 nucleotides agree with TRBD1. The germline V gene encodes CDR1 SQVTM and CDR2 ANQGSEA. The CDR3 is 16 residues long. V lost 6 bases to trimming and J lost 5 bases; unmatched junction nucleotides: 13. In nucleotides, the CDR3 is TGCAGCGTGGGGGTGACAGGGAGTAAACGGGCCAACGTCCTGACTTTC. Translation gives CSVGVTGSKRANVLTF.

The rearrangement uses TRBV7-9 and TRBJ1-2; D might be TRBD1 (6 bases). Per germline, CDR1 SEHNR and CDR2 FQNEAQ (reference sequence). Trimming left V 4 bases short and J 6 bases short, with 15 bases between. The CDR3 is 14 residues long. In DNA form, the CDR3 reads TGTGCCAGCAGCTCCGCTCGGGGGCGCGATGGCTACACCTTC. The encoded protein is CASSSARGRDGYTF.

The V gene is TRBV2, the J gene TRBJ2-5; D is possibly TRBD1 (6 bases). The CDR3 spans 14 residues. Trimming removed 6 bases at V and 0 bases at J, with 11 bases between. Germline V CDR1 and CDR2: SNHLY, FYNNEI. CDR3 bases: TGTGCCAGCAGAGGGACAATTAACCAAGAGACCCAGTACTTC. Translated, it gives CASRGTINQETQYF.

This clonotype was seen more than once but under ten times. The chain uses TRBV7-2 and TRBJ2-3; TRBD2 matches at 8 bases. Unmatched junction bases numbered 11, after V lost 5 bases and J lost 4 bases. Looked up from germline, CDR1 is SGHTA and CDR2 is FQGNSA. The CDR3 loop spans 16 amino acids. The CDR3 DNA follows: TGTGCCAGCAGCCGTACCTTAGCGGGGAGGGCAGATACGCAGTATTTT. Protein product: CASSRTLAGRADTQYF.

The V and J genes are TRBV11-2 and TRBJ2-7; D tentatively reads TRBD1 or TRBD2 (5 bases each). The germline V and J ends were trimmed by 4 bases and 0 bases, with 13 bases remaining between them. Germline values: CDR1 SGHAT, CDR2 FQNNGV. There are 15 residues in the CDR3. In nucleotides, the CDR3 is TGTGCCAGCAGCTACGGGACGGAGAGCTCCTACGAGCAGTACTTC. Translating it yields CASSYGTESSYEQYF.

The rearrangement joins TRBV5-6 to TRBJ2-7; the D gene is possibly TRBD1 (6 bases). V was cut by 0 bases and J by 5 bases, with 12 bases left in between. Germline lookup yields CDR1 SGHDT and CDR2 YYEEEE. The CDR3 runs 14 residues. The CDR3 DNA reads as TGTGCCAGCAGCTTGGGTACAGGGCCCCACGAGCAGTACTTC. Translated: CASSLGTGPHEQYF.